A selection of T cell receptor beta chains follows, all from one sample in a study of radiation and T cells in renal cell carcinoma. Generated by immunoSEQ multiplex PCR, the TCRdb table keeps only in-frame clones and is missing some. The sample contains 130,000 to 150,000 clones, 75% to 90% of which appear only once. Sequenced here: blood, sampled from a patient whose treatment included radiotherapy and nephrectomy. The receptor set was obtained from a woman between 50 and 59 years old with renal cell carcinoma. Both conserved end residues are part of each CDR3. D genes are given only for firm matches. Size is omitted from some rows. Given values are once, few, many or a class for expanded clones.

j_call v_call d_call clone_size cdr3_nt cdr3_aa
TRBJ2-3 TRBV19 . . TGTGCCAGTAGTATAAAAAGACGGACCGAATTCACAGATACGCAGTATTTT CASSIKRRTEFTDTQYF
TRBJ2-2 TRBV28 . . TGTGCCAGCAGATACGTGGGGACCGGGGAGCTGTTTTTT CASRYVGTGELFF
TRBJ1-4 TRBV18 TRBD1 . TGTGCCAGCTCACCCCCGGGACAGTACGAAAAACTGTTTTTT CASSPPGQYEKLFF
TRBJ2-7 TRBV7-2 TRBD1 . TGTGCCAGCAGCCCGGACAGGGAAGTGCAGTACTTC CASSPDREVQYF
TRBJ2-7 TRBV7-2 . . TGTGCCAGCAGCTTAGTTGGGGGTGTCTCCTACGAGCAGTACTTC CASSLVGGVSYEQYF
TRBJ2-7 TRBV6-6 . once TGTGCCAGCAGCCTAGTCAGGGGCGGCGAGCAGTACTTC CASSLVRGGEQYF
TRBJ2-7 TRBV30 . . TGTGCCTGGAGTGTACGTCGCTACGAGCAGTACTTC CAWSVRRYEQYF
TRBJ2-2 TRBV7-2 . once TGTGCCAGCAGCTTAGCGCCCACAGGGAACACCGGGGAGCTGTTTTTT CASSLAPTGNTGELFF
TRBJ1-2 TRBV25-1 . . TGTGCCAGCAGTTACCTGTTCTATGGCTACACCTTC CASSYLFYGYTF
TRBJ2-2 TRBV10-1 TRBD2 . TGCGCCAGCAGAAGCGGGAGCACCGGGGAGCTGTTTTTT CASRSGSTGELFF
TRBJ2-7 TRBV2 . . TGTGCCACCGAAAGGGAGTGGGTAGGAAACGAGCAGTACTTC CATEREWVGNEQYF
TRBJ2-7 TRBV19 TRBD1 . TGTGCCAGTGGGTCTGGGACAGGGGGTTTCTACGAGCAGTACTTC CASGSGTGGFYEQYF
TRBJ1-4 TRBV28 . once TGTGCCAGCAGTTTTTCTTCAGGGATGAGGAATGAAAAACTGTTTTTT CASSFSSGMRNEKLFF
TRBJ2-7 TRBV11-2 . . TGTGCCAGCAGCTTCGGTGGGGACCTTATACTGAGATACGAGCAGTACTTC CASSFGGDLILRYEQYF
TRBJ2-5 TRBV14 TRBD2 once TGTGCCAGCAGCCAAGTCTCAAGGGCTAGCGGGCGATCCCTCCCGGAGACCCAGTACTTC CASSQVSRASGRSLPETQYF
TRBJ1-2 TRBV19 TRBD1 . TGTGCCAGTACCGCGGGACAGACCTATGGCTACACCTTC CASTAGQTYGYTF